What follows is one TCR beta chain and its context. What this receptor recognizes is not known. Base qualities are not provided; no much larger clone lies one nucleotide away. High-throughput TCR beta sequencing profiled peripheral blood CD8+ and CD4+ T cells from healthy donors, Susac syndrome patients and multiple sclerosis patients. The healthy donors served as controls matched for age and sex. Bulk CD8+ and CD4+ T cells were purified by magnetic negative isolation, while CD8+ TEMRA cells were enriched using FACS. Blood was collected in EDTA tubes and processed within 24 hours, with PBMCs isolated through density gradient centrifugation. PBMCs destined for TCR sequencing were cryopreserved in liquid nitrogen and later thawed in a 37 °C water bath. The sorted or isolated CD4+, CD8+ and CD8+ TEMRA cells had a purity of 90% or higher. This record comes from a study of CD8 T cells in Susac syndrome (dated by TCRdb to about 2019). Context from the whole study: Whether CD8+ T cell activation and differentiation in Susac syndrome was antigen driven was tested using repertoire sequencing.

RNA was extracted using the RNeasy kit, and about 0.5 to 1 ug of the RNA was reverse transcribed with random hexamers. TCR beta CDR3 regions were amplified with the immunoSEQ multiplex PCR assay covering 54 Vbeta and 13 Jbeta segments. Bias from PCR amplification was corrected by using a synthetic template baseline for primer optimization and for computational correction. In the paper's pipeline: Reads were assigned to V, D and J genes according to IMGT and analyzed in immunoSEQ Analyzer, with only productive sequences retained. Clonality was computed as one minus Shannon entropy normalized by log2 of the number of productive unique sequences. Public and private clones were assessed among the 100 most prevalent clones of each patient and control. Clones were defined as Susac-specific when absent from the healthy and MS cohorts, from roughly 1,100 published viral clones and from other ImmuneACCESS disease sequences. The public reads were run again by TCRdb, first through fastp at Q25 and then through MiXCR, and only productive beta chains were kept. CDR3 protein duplicates are merged, each entry listing the most common genes and DNA. TCRdb, not the authors, supplied the V and J calls. Across this sample there are 150,000 to 200,000 distinct CDR3 sequences, with under 95% seen only once. In total, the top ten clones hold around 0.1% of the sample.

What the work shows at the level of the full study, not this receptor alone: The TCR sequencing and HLA analysis was acknowledged to have included a relatively small number of individuals.

V and J lose 4 bases and 5 bases, and a span of 17 bases separates them. The CDR3 spans 14 residues, from the cysteine through the phenylalanine. This entry keeps only the CDR3 DNA: 42 bases, framed from base 1. CDR1 DFQATT and CDR2 SNEGSKA were looked up in the germline V gene (reference sequence). This clonotype originated in a human donor in good health. The chain employs TRBV20-1 and TRBJ2-5, with no D gene named confidently. Sample: CD4+ T cells from PBMCs. The DNA sequence follows: TGCAGTGCTAAAGACCCGACTCCCGTGGAGACCCAGTACTTC. Translated, this gives CSAKDPTPVETQYF.